In this sample, the clone carrying this TCR beta chain turned up once. Only in-frame clones appear in the TCRdb table, and some are missing; sequencing was by immunoSEQ multiplex PCR. This sample yields 130,000 or so clones, of which roughly 84% are seen a single time; more than 2.5% belongs to the top ten. This specimen belongs to a study of control samples from healthy donors and cancer patients. This CDR3 comprises 17 residues. The germline V and J ends were trimmed by 0 bases and 4 bases, with 18 bases remaining between them. Germline V gives CDR1 GTSNPN, CDR2 SVGIG (reference sequence). What was sequenced was blood. The chain is built from TRBV30 and TRBJ2-2; D may correspond to TRBD1 or TRBD2 (6 bases each). This TCR came from a man aged 50 to 59 in good health. The CDR3 reads CAWSVRLSRGGTGELFF. The CDR3 nucleotides read TGTGCCTGGAGTGTACGGTTAAGCAGGGGAGGCACCGGGGAGCTGTTTTTT.